A single sample gave rise to the 15 T cell receptor beta chains below, sequenced in a study of blood T cell dynamics during melanoma immunotherapy. As to time point: week 3, after first cycle of checkpoint inhibitor. Generated by immunoSEQ multiplex PCR, the TCRdb table keeps only in-frame clones and is missing some. The data show some 10,000 clones, about 90% seen once. Sample: blood, taken from a patient treated with checkpoint blockade. The receptors were sampled from a human donor with melanoma.

The chain uses TRBV7-9 and TRBJ1-2, with D unclear. From germline, CDR1 is SEHNR and CDR2 FQNEAQ (reference sequence). This CDR3 comprises 13 residues. Trimming left V 5 bases short and J 8 bases short, with 15 bases between. DNA of the CDR3: TGTGCCAGCAGCCCTCCGGGTTGGAGGGGCTACACCTTC. Protein: CASSPPGWRGYTF.

This chain uses TRBV19 with TRBJ1-1; TRBD1 matches at 7 bases. Germline V lookup: CDR1 LNHDA, CDR2 SQIVND (reference sequence). Trimming removed 5 bases from V and 5 bases from J; junction bases left unmatched: 11. This CDR3 has 15 amino acids. The CDR3 DNA reads as TGTGCCAGTAGTTCCCCGGACAGGCGGCGGACTGAAGCTTTCTTT. As protein: CASSSPDRRRTEAFF.

The chain recombines TRBV7-2 with TRBJ2-3; 7 bases match TRBD1. CDR1 SGHTA and CDR2 FQGNSA come from the germline V gene. The CDR3 has 14 amino acids. After removal of 5 bases from V and 2 bases from J, the junction contained 4 bases not matched to a gene. The CDR3 DNA reads as TGTGCCAGCAGCGAGGGACAGACCACAGATACGCAGTATTTT. This gives the protein CASSEGQTTDTQYF.

The rearrangement joins TRBV5-1 to TRBJ2-3; 8 nucleotides line up with TRBD2. From germline, CDR1 is SGHRS and CDR2 YFSETQ. There are 16 residues in the CDR3. After removal of 4 bases from V and 5 bases from J, the junction contained 12 bases not matched to a gene. As DNA, the CDR3 is TGCGCCAGCAGCCTCCCCAGCGGGGGCCCTCAAGATACGCAGTATTTT. Protein product: CASSLPSGGPQDTQYF.

The chain has TRBV9 and TRBJ2-1, with a possible D match to TRBD2 (6 bases). Germline CDR1 is SGDLS and CDR2 is YYNGEE. V was pared by 5 bases and J by 9 bases, with 21 bases between. This CDR3 has 15 amino acids. The CDR3 is CASSDVGSREGEQFF. The DNA of the CDR3 is TGTGCCAGCAGTGACGTCGGGAGCCGCGAAGGTGAGCAGTTCTTC.

This chain uses TRBV6-5 with TRBJ1-2; D possibly corresponds to TRBD1 (6 bases). The germline CDR1 and CDR2 sequences are MNHEY and SVGAGI. V was shortened by 4 bases and J by 7 bases, with 19 bases between the two germline ends. The CDR3 totals 15 residues. The CDR3 bases are TGTGCCAGCAGTTTATTAGGGGGGCAGACTAGTGGCTACACCTTC. Amino acids: CASSLLGGQTSGYTF.

This chain links TRBV5-1 with TRBJ1-5; 9 positions agree with TRBD1. This CDR3 has 16 residues. With 2 bases clipped from V and 5 bases from J, the junction kept 8 bases outside the gene matches. Germline CDR1 reads SGHRS; CDR2 reads YFSETQ. The CDR3 protein is CASSFGTGQGDQPQHF. As DNA, the CDR3 is TGCGCCAGCAGCTTTGGGACGGGACAGGGTGATCAGCCCCAGCATTTT.

This sequence joins TRBV29-1 and TRBJ1-3; unclear D gene. V was pared by 5 bases and J by 2 bases, with 7 bases between. The CDR3 spans 12 residues. Germline values: CDR1 SQVTM, CDR2 ANQGSEA. In nucleotides, the CDR3 is TGCAGCGTTTTAGAGCCTGGAAACACCATATATTTT. It codes for CSVLEPGNTIYF.

DNA of the CDR3: TGCGCCAGCACTGACGGGCTCGGCACAGATACGCAGTATTTT. Protein product: CASTDGLGTDTQYF. The chain is built from TRBV5-1 and TRBJ2-3; D unresolved. Germline lookup yields CDR1 SGHRS and CDR2 YFSETQ. The CDR3 runs 14 residues. V was trimmed by 6 bases and J by 1 base, leaving 12 bases between them.

The chain has TRBV30 and TRBJ2-3; 7 nucleotides match TRBD1. Germline assignment: CDR1 GTSNPN and CDR2 SVGIG (reference sequence). The CDR3 totals 15 residues. The V gene end was trimmed by 1 base and the J gene end by 1 base; junction bases not matched to a gene: 5. The CDR3 DNA reads TGTGCCTGGAGTGCACAGGGGATCGGCACAGATACGCAGTATTTT. Amino acid sequence: CAWSAQGIGTDTQYF.

The chain employs TRBV12-5 and TRBJ2-1; 9 bases match TRBD2. Per germline, CDR1 LGHNT and CDR2 FRNRAP. The CDR3 consists of 15 residues. V gave up 5 bases and J gave up 6 bases; unmatched junction bases: 8. The CDR3 bases are TGTGCTAGTGGTCAAGGACTAGCGACTACCAATGAGCAGTTCTTC. Amino acid sequence: CASGQGLATTNEQFF.

J is TRBJ1-5 and V is TRBV19; unclear D gene. Germline V lookup: CDR1 LNHDA, CDR2 SQIVND (reference sequence). The CDR3 covers 12 residues. Trimming pared 4 bases from V and 4 bases from J, leaving 5 bases between. CDR3 amino acids: CASSTYNQPQHF. The CDR3 DNA sequence: TGTGCCAGTAGTACCTATAATCAGCCCCAGCATTTT. The full variable domain, rest sourced from reference TRBV19 and TRBJ1-5, is DGGITQSPKYLFRKEGQNVTLSCEQNLNHDAMYWYRQDPGQGLRLIYYSQIVNDFQKGDIAEGYSVSREKKESFPLTVTSAQKNPTAFYLCASSTYNQPQHFGDGTRLSIL.

The genes are TRBV27 and TRBJ1-4; weak D call: TRBD1 (6 bases). The CDR3 contains 15 residues. V was pared by 2 bases and J by 7 bases, with 14 bases between. The germline gives CDR1 MNHEY, CDR2 SMNVEV (reference sequence). In DNA, the CDR3 is TGTGCCAGCAGTTTAAGGGCAGGGGCGGGTGAAAAACTGTTTTTT. This encodes CASSLRAGAGEKLFF.

The rearrangement uses TRBV6-5 and TRBJ1-2, with D tentatively TRBD1 (6 bases). Deletions cut 8 bases from V and 8 bases from J, with 18 bases between. CDR1 is MNHEY, CDR2 SVGAGI, per germline. The CDR3 sequence is 13 residues long. The CDR3 region has the DNA TGTGCCAGCGTTCAGAGACCAGGACAGGGCTACACCTTC. It is translated as CASVQRPGQGYTF.

A word on this clone: The junction shows a germline mismatch at one end, possibly a read error. V and J are TRBV5-8 and TRBJ1-1, with D unresolved. The CDR3 consists of 14 residues. CDR1 and CDR2 from the germline V gene are SGHTS and YDEGEE. The CDR3 loop reads CASSLEGMNTEASF. CDR3 coding DNA: TGTGCCAGCAGCTTGGAGGGTATGAACACTGAAGCTTCCTTT. Full variable domain (remainder filled in from reference TRBV5-8 and TRBJ1-1): EAGVTQSPTHLIKTRGQQATLRCSPISGHTSVYWYQQALGLGLQFLLWYDEGEERNRGNFPPRFSGRQFPNYSSELNVNALELEDSALYLCASSLEGMNTEASFGQGTRLTVV.